The 2 T cell receptor beta chains below all came from one sample that was sequenced in a study of cytomegalovirus exposure and HLA in healthy donors. The PCR contained 60 Vbeta and 13 Jbeta primers. Clones were sequenced by immunoSEQ multiplex PCR, and TCRdb holds only the in-frame ones, with some missing. The sample includes about 170,000 clones, over 70% seen only once; the top ten take 2.5% to 3.5%. The sequencing input was PBMCs. The source is a woman between 45 and 60 years old in good health and CMV-seropositive.

The chain recombines TRBV6-1 with TRBJ2-2; the match to TRBD1 covers 9 bases. V lost 6 bases to trimming and J lost 6 bases; unmatched junction nucleotides: 5. CDR3 length equals 14 residues. CDR1 MNHNS and CDR2 SASEGT come from the germline V gene. CDR3 nucleotide sequence: TGTGCCAGCAGAACGGGACAGGGTTCCGGGGAGCTGTTTTTT. It yields the protein CASRTGQGSGELFF.

The V call is TRBV7-2, the J call TRBJ1-1, with unresolved D. The germline V gene has CDR1 SGHTA and CDR2 FQGNSA. The CDR3 is 12 residues long. V lost 3 bases and J lost 5, with 7 bases in between. CDR3 DNA sequence: TGTGCCAGCAGCTTGAGGGAGACTGAAGCTTTCTTT. Its protein product is CASSLRETEAFF.